The rows below give T cell receptor beta chains drawn from one sample of a study of identical twins. TCRdb fed the 5' RACE reads into MiXCR, producing one record per CDR3 protein. The sample gives 460,000 or so distinct CDR3 sequences, 12% to 15% of which show up once; approximately 0.52% is in the top ten. The same data also contributed to another study, on yellow fever vaccine responses in identical twins.

Sample: CD4+ T cells sorted from blood. The origin of the receptors is a woman between 18 and 30 years old in good health. Both conserved end residues are part of each CDR3. Each record gives: clone size, D gene, J gene, V gene, CDR3 DNA, CDR3 protein. D genes are given only for firm matches. Not every row has a clone size; where given, it reads once, few, many or a size class.

NA	NA	TRBJ1-3	TRBV7-2	TGTGCCAGCAGCAGGACTTCCGGCAACTCTGGAAACACCATATATTTT	CASSRTSGNSGNTIYF
NA	NA	TRBJ2-3	TRBV10-3	TGTGCCATCAGTGCCAGCACAGATACGCAGTATTTT	CAISASTDTQYF
few	TRBD1	TRBJ1-1	TRBV7-2	TGTGCCAGCAGCTTAAAAGGGACAGGCCAAGCTTTCTTT	CASSLKGTGQAFF
many	NA	TRBJ2-2	TRBV12-3/TRBV12-4	TGTGCCAGCAGTTCGGGGGAGAACACCGGGGAGCTGTTTTTT	CASSSGENTGELFF
few	NA	TRBJ2-3	TRBV3-1	TGTGCCAGCAGCCAAAGAGGGGCCCCAGATACGCAGTATTTT	CASSQRGAPDTQYF
NA	NA	TRBJ2-1	TRBV28	TGTGCCAGCAGTATCACTCATCTCGGTGGGAATGAGCAGTTCTTC	CASSITHLGGNEQFF
many	NA	TRBJ1-1	TRBV12-3/TRBV12-4	TGTGCCAGCAGTTCCGGGACCGCTCGGAAAGCTTTCTTT	CASSSGTARKAFF
NA	TRBD2	TRBJ2-1	TRBV2	TGTGCCAGCAGTGAGGAACTAGCGAAGAAGCAGTTCTTC	CASSEELAKKQFF
few	NA	TRBJ2-2	TRBV7-2	TGTGCCAGCAGTCTTAAGGCTGGGGTAACCGGGGAGCTGTTTTTT	CASSLKAGVTGELFF
many	TRBD2	TRBJ2-3	TRBV12-3/TRBV12-4	TGTGCCAGCACCCTAACCGGGGGGGCCTTGGGAGATACGCAGTATTTT	CASTLTGGALGDTQYF
few	TRBD1	TRBJ2-5	TRBV3-1	TGTGCCAGCAGCCCGCCGAGGGGGCGCTTAGAGACCCAGTACTTC	CASSPPRGRLETQYF
many	NA	TRBJ2-1	TRBV9	TGTGCCAGCAGCCTGGGTGTGGAGCAGTTCTTC	CASSLGVEQFF
NA	NA	TRBJ2-1	TRBV28	TGTGCCAGCAGTTTATACGCGGGCAGAGGGGCCGACAATGAGCAGTTCTTC	CASSLYAGRGADNEQFF
NA	TRBD1	TRBJ2-3	TRBV6-1	TGTGCCAGCAGGATCCCGACAGGGGGCACAGATACGCAGTATTTT	CASRIPTGGTDTQYF
many	NA	TRBJ2-5	TRBV5-1	TGCGCCAGCAGCGCCTTAGAACAGGGTTTGGACGAGACCCAGTACTTC	CASSALEQGLDETQYF
few	NA	TRBJ2-1	TRBV3-1	TGTGCCAGCAGCCAAACCCCCAGGCCTGAGCAGTTCTTC	CASSQTPRPEQFF
NA	TRBD1	TRBJ1-2	TRBV18	TGTGCCAGCTCACCAACCGGGACAGTTCTTGGCTACACCTTC	CASSPTGTVLGYTF
NA	NA	TRBJ2-6	TRBV5-1	TGCGCCAGCAGCTTGGCCATAACAGCTGGGGCCAACGTCCTGACTTTC	CASSLAITAGANVLTF
many	TRBD2	TRBJ2-1	TRBV5-1	TGCGCCAGCAGCCTGGCGGGAGGGCCCAATGAGCAGTTCTTC	CASSLAGGPNEQFF
few	TRBD1	TRBJ2-7	TRBV14	TGTGCCAGCAGGAAGGGACAGACCTACGAGCAGTACTTC	CASRKGQTYEQYF
NA	TRBD1	TRBJ2-3	TRBV10-3	TGTGCCGTAGGAAGTAAAACAGGGGCAGATACGCAGTATTTT	CAVGSKTGADTQYF
few	TRBD1	TRBJ2-7	TRBV5-1	TGCGCCAGCAGCACCGGACAGGGGGCGGGAGAGCAGTACTTC	CASSTGQGAGEQYF
many	NA	TRBJ1-1	TRBV6-1	TGTGCCAGCAGTGACAGGGGGAACACTGAAGCTTTCTTT	CASSDRGNTEAFF
few	NA	TRBJ2-1	TRBV4-3	TGCGCCAGCAGCCAAGATCATATGGGTTCGGCCCGCTCCTACAATGAGCAGTTCTTC	CASSQDHMGSARSYNEQFF
NA	TRBD2	TRBJ2-7	TRBV10-3	TGTGCCATCAGTGAGTACCGCACTAGCGCGAGCTACGAGCAGTACTTC	CAISEYRTSASYEQYF
few	TRBD2	TRBJ2-7	TRBV3-1	TGTGCCAGCAGCCAAGCTAGCGGGACGTCCTACGAGCAGTACTTC	CASSQASGTSYEQYF
few	NA	TRBJ2-7	TRBV20-1	TGCAGTGCTCCGGGATACACCTCCGACGAGCAGTACTTC	CSAPGYTSDEQYF
NA	TRBD1	TRBJ1-2	TRBV28	TGTGCCAGCAGTTTTCCGGGACAGGGTCAATCTAACTATGGCTACACCTTC	CASSFPGQGQSNYGYTF
many	TRBD1	TRBJ1-1	TRBV12-3/TRBV12-4	TGTGCCAGCAGTTTAGGACAGGGTCGAAACACTGAAGCTTTCTTT	CASSLGQGRNTEAFF
NA	TRBD2	TRBJ2-1	TRBV27	TGTGCCAGCAGTTTAAGGCTAGCGGGAGATCCCCTCTACAATGAGCAGTTCTTC	CASSLRLAGDPLYNEQFF
NA	TRBD1	TRBJ1-6	TRBV5-1	TGCGCCAGCAGCGCGGGACAGGGAAGAAGCTCCTATAATTCACCCCTCCACTTT	CASSAGQGRSSYNSPLHF
NA	TRBD2	TRBJ2-2	TRBV11-2	TGTGCCAGCAGCTTTGAGGCCCCCGGGAGGGACGGGGAGCTGTTTTTT	CASSFEAPGRDGELFF
NA	NA	TRBJ2-5	TRBV5-1	TGCGCCAGTGGACGACAGAATTTCCAAGAGACCCAGTACTTC	CASGRQNFQETQYF
few	NA	TRBJ2-3	TRBV30	TGTGCCTGGAGTTTGGGGGCGAGCACAGATACGCAGTATTTT	CAWSLGASTDTQYF
NA	NA	TRBJ2-7	TRBV7-9	TGTGCCAGCAGCTTATTTACCTACGAGCAGTACTTC	CASSLFTYEQYF
NA	TRBD2	TRBJ2-7	TRBV2	TGTGCCAGCAGGGGGACTAGCGGGAGGTTTAAGGTCTACGAGCAGTACTTC	CASRGTSGRFKVYEQYF
NA	NA	TRBJ2-5	TRBV18	TGTGCCAGCTCACCACAGGCTGCGGGGACCCAGTACTTC	CASSPQAAGTQYF
NA	TRBD2	TRBJ2-2	TRBV20-1	TGCAGTGCCGGGAAAAGCGGGGGGGCCAGAACCGGGGAGCTGTTTTTT	CSAGKSGGARTGELFF
few	NA	TRBJ2-5	TRBV7-2	TGTGCCAGCAGCTTACAGTGGGGGTTAGGTGAGACCCAGTACTTC	CASSLQWGLGETQYF
NA	NA	TRBJ2-2	TRBV6-2/TRBV6-3	TGTGCCAGCAGTTACATGCGGAGCAACACCGGGGAGCTGTTTTTT	CASSYMRSNTGELFF
few	TRBD2	TRBJ2-3	TRBV29-1	TGCAGCGGAATTAGCGGGGGCACAGATACGCAGTATTTT	CSGISGGTDTQYF
few	NA	TRBJ1-1	TRBV9	TGTGCCAGCAGCGTAGAACAGGGCAGGAACACTGAAGCTTTCTTT	CASSVEQGRNTEAFF
few	TRBD1	TRBJ1-1	TRBV20-1	TGCAGTGCGCGTGAGGGGGCCTTGGGCACTGAAGCTTTCTTT	CSAREGALGTEAFF
few	TRBD1	TRBJ2-5	TRBV20-1	TGCAGTGCTAGAGATCGGATCGCAGGGGGCGAGACCCAGTACTTC	CSARDRIAGGETQYF
many	TRBD2	TRBJ2-7	TRBV5-1	TGCGCCAGCAGCTTGGCCTCTAGCGGGAGCTCCTACGAGCAGTACTTC	CASSLASSGSSYEQYF
few	NA	TRBJ2-5	TRBV15	TGTGCCACCAGCAGAAAGGCTTTGGGGACCCAGTACTTC	CATSRKALGTQYF
NA	NA	TRBJ2-2	TRBV19	TGTGCCAGTAGTCTTGGACCTTCGAACACCGGGGAGCTGTTTTTT	CASSLGPSNTGELFF
few	TRBD2	TRBJ2-7	TRBV9	TGTGCCAGCAGCTCCGGGACTAGTCTTTACGAGCAGTACTTC	CASSSGTSLYEQYF
few	NA	TRBJ2-2	TRBV11-3	TGTGCCAGCAGCTATGCCATGGGGAACACCGGGGAGCTGTTTTTT	CASSYAMGNTGELFF
many	NA	TRBJ1-6	TRBV7-2	TGTGCCAGCAGCTTAGTAAACCCTGTTAATTCACCCCTCCACTTT	CASSLVNPVNSPLHF
many	NA	TRBJ1-1	TRBV3-1	TGTGCCAGCAGCCAACAGGGAAGAACCGAAGCTTTCTTT	CASSQQGRTEAFF
NA	NA	TRBJ2-1	TRBV2	TGTGCCAGCAGTGAAGTGGGGGGAAGGGAGTTCTTC	CASSEVGGREFF